This T cell receptor beta chain was identified during a study of immune evolution from preneoplasia to lung adenocarcinoma. Clones were read by immunoSEQ multiplex PCR, and TCRdb kept only the in-frame ones, dropping some. The sample records some 3,400 clones, about three quarters being singletons. The CDR3 length is 14 residues. Trimming stripped 2 bases from V and 4 bases from J, with 14 bases between. Per the germline V gene, CDR1 is GTSNPN and CDR2 is SVGIG (reference sequence). Study-wide findings and caveats: Compared with EGFR-mutant or double wild-type lesions, KRAS-mutant nodules were more clonal.

A single count supports this clone. What it recognizes is unknown. H&E slides confirmed each diagnosis, reviewed by two pathologists independently. The chain links TRBV30 to TRBJ1-1; tentatively, D is TRBD1 (6 bases). The sequence derives from a person aged 55-80 years with lung adenocarcinoma. Specimen: FFPE minimally invasive lung adenocarcinoma tissue. The CDR3 loop is CAWSRPGAVTEAFF. The CDR3 DNA reads as TGTGCCTGGAGTAGGCCAGGGGCGGTCACTGAAGCTTTCTTT.